This TCR beta chain comes out of a study of somatic mutations in cytotoxic T cells in rheumatoid arthritis. Across the whole study: Peripheral blood samples of approximately 30 ml EDTA were taken from patients directly after diagnosis and before treatment.

The V end was cut by 6 bases, the J end by 4 bases, with 18 bases between. The CDR3 runs 15 residues. CDR1 MNHEY and CDR2 SVGAGI come from the germline V gene. Data came from immunoSEQ multiplex PCR; TCRdb stores just in-frame clones and leaves some out. The sample holds 15,000 or so clones, approximately 80% seen once. Sequencing input: CD8+ T cells sorted from blood. The clonotype originates from an adult with rheumatoid arthritis. The chain combines TRBV6-5 with TRBJ1-2; no definite D call. CDR3 sequence: CASSLTGGPLYGYTF. The CDR3 coding sequence is TGTGCCAGCAGCCTAACGGGAGGGCCTCTCTATGGCTACACCTTC.